Listed below are T cell receptor beta chains from one sample, sequenced in a study of cytomegalovirus exposure and HLA in healthy donors. Generated by immunoSEQ multiplex PCR, the TCRdb table keeps only in-frame clones and is missing some. Here the sample spans around 300,000 clones, approximately 86% being singletons. The sample comprised PBMCs. Receptor source: a woman under 30 in good health and CMV-seronegative. Both conserved end residues are part of each CDR3. A D gene is named only where the DNA matches it firmly. Some rows mark clone size as missing; the rest say once, few, many or name a class of expanded clone.

D gene	V gene	clone size	J gene	CDR3 protein	CDR3 DNA
-	TRBV6-6	-	TRBJ1-1	CASSYLREGTEAFF	TGTGCCAGCAGTTACCTCCGAGAGGGCACTGAAGCTTTCTTT
TRBD1	TRBV2	-	TRBJ2-7	CASSERLGDSMNPYEQYF	TGTGCCAGCAGTGAACGTCTGGGGGACAGCATGAACCCCTACGAGCAGTACTTC
TRBD1	TRBV5-1	-	TRBJ2-1	CASSGRAGQGNEQFF	TGCGCCAGCAGCGGTCGGGCGGGACAGGGCAATGAGCAGTTCTTC
TRBD1	TRBV12-5	-	TRBJ1-1	CASGSGQGNKGNTEAFF	TGTGCTAGTGGTTCTGGACAGGGGAATAAAGGGAACACTGAAGCTTTCTTT
TRBD2	TRBV30	-	TRBJ2-1	CAWSVLTSGRSYNEQFF	TGTGCCTGGAGTGTACTCACTAGCGGGAGGAGCTACAATGAGCAGTTCTTC
TRBD2	TRBV19	-	TRBJ2-2	CASDRMSGSRTGELFF	TGTGCCAGTGACCGGATGAGCGGGAGTCGGACCGGGGAGCTGTTTTTT
-	TRBV11-3	-	TRBJ2-1	CASSFYRDAYNEQFF	TGTGCCAGCAGCTTCTACCGGGATGCCTACAATGAGCAGTTCTTC
-	TRBV28	-	TRBJ1-1	CASFLSSEAFF	TGTGCCAGCTTCTTGAGCTCTGAAGCTTTCTTT
TRBD2	TRBV5-1	-	TRBJ2-5	CASSLGAGVRIETQYF	TGCGCCAGCAGCTTGGGTGCGGGAGTACGCATAGAGACCCAGTACTTC
TRBD1	TRBV6-1	-	TRBJ1-5	CASRVTGVRNQPQHF	TGTGCCAGCAGAGTGACAGGGGTAAGGAATCAGCCCCAGCATTTT
-	TRBV11-2	-	TRBJ1-2	CASSLGSNYGYTF	TGTGCCAGCAGCTTGGGGAGTAACTATGGCTACACCTTC
-	TRBV19	-	TRBJ2-1	CASSASSQDFSYNEQFF	TGTGCCAGTAGTGCCTCCTCACAAGATTTCTCCTACAATGAGCAGTTCTTC
TRBD2	TRBV6-6	-	TRBJ2-1	CASRTSGGAGEQFF	TGTGCCAGCAGGACTAGCGGGGGGGCAGGGGAGCAGTTCTTC
TRBD2	TRBV28	few	TRBJ2-3	CASSWTSVADTQYF	TGTGCCAGCAGTTGGACTAGCGTCGCAGATACGCAGTATTTT
-	TRBV5-1	-	TRBJ1-1	CASSLSGRNTEAFF	TGCGCCAGCAGCTTGAGCGGCAGGAACACTGAAGCTTTCTTT
TRBD2	TRBV28	-	TRBJ2-1	CASSFWRGSSYNEQFF	TGTGCCAGCAGTTTTTGGCGGGGGAGCTCCTACAATGAGCAGTTCTTC
-	TRBV5-1	-	TRBJ2-7	CASRPPDSYEQYF	TGCGCCAGCAGGCCCCCGGACAGCTACGAGCAGTACTTC
TRBD1	TRBV19	-	TRBJ2-7	CASSTLQGVSYEQYF	TGTGCCAGTAGTACTTTACAGGGGGTCTCCTACGAGCAGTACTTC
-	TRBV19	-	TRBJ2-2	CASSLTGELFF	TGTGCCAGTAGCCTGACCGGGGAGCTGTTTTTT
-	TRBV2	-	TRBJ2-4	CASRRQVFQYF	TGTGCCAGCAGAAGACAGGTCTTTCAGTACTTC
-	TRBV9	-	TRBJ1-1	CASSVTGSNTEAFF	TGTGCCAGCAGCGTCACAGGGTCGAACACTGAAGCTTTCTTT
-	TRBV5-1	-	TRBJ2-7	CASRPSGQTYEQYF	TGCGCCAGCAGGCCCAGCGGACAGACCTACGAGCAGTACTTC
TRBD1	TRBV10-3	-	TRBJ1-1	CAITYDGQGSAEAFF	TGTGCCATCACCTACGATGGACAGGGAAGTGCTGAAGCTTTCTTT
TRBD2	TRBV7-9	many	TRBJ2-7	CASSLASGVRYF	TGTGCCAGCAGCTTGGCTAGCGGGGTGCGGTACTTC
TRBD1	TRBV7-6	once	TRBJ1-5	CASSSTGNQPQHF	TGTGCCAGCAGCTCGACAGGGAATCAGCCCCAGCATTTT
-	TRBV15	-	TRBJ1-5	CATSIGRGRYSNQPQHF	TGTGCCACCAGCATTGGACGGGGAAGATATAGCAATCAGCCCCAGCATTTT
-	TRBV7-9	-	TRBJ2-7	CASSLVNGVGEQYF	TGTGCCAGCAGCTTAGTAAACGGGGTAGGCGAGCAGTACTTC
TRBD1	TRBV27	-	TRBJ2-7	CASSLSRGRQGAGGYEQYF	TGTGCCAGCAGTTTATCGCGGGGCCGACAGGGGGCTGGTGGGTACGAGCAGTACTTC
TRBD2	TRBV19	-	TRBJ2-5	CASSIGGLAGVETQYF	TGTGCCAGTAGTATAGGGGGACTAGCGGGAGTAGAGACCCAGTACTTC
-	TRBV4-1	-	TRBJ2-7	CAGEASTYEQYF	TGCGCCGGGGAGGCATCAACCTACGAGCAGTACTTC
-	TRBV6-1	-	TRBJ1-5	CASSENRRQQHF	TGTGCCAGCAGTGAAAATCGGAGACAGCAGCATTTT
-	TRBV11-2	-	TRBJ1-2	CASSLGYRSYGYTF	TGTGCCAGCAGCTTAGGATACAGGAGCTATGGCTACACCTTC